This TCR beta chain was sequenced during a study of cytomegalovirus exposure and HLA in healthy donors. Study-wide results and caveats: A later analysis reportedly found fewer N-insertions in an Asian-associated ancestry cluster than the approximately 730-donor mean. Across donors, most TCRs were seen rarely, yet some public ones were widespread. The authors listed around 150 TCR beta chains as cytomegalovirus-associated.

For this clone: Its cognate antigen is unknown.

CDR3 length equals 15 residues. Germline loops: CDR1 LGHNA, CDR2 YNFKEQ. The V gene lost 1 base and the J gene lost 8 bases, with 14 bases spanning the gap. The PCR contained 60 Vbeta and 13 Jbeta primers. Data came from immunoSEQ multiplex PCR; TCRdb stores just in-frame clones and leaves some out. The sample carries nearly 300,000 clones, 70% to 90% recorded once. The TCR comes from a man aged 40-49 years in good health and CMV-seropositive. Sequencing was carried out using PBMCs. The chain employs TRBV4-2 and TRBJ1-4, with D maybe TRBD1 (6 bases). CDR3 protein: CASSQVQGFGEKLFF. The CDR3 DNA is TGTGCCAGCAGCCAAGTACAGGGTTTTGGAGAAAAACTGTTTTTT.